These 6 T cell receptor beta chains originate from one sample sequenced in a study of a mutant IDH1 vaccine in newly diagnosed glioma. Time point denoted: week 35, safety follow-up. Each dose of the vaccine consisted of 300 ug of mutant IDH1 20-mer peptide, with topical imiquimod. Their target antigens are unknown. The data were produced by immunoSEQ multiplex PCR, yet TCRdb's version contains in-frame clones alone and is incomplete. The data contain tens of thousands of clones, around 86% of them singletons. The sample here was PBMCs, taken from a glioma patient whose treatment included an IDH1 peptide vaccine. These receptor sequences come from a man under 40 with glioma.

The chain is built from TRBV5-5 and TRBJ2-3, with D tentatively TRBD1 (7 bases). This CDR3 spans 15 amino acids. In germline, CDR1 is SGHKS, CDR2 YYEKEE (reference sequence). V was clipped by 2 bases and J by 5 bases, with 15 bases between them. The CDR3 nucleotides are TGTGCCAGCAGCTTTTCTTGGAGGGGGCAAGATACGCAGTATTTT. As protein: CASSFSWRGQDTQYF. The full variable domain, in which reference TRBV5-5 and TRBJ2-3 provide the parts outside the CDR3, is DAGVTQSPTHLIKTRGQQVTLRCSPISGHKSVSWYQQVLGQGPQFIFQYYEKEERGRGNFPDRFSARQFPNYSSELNVNALLLGDSALYLCASSFSWRGQDTQYFGPGTRLTVL.

The chain has TRBV5-1 and TRBJ2-7; D unresolved. CDR1 is SGHRS, CDR2 YFSETQ, per germline. The CDR3 covers 13 residues. Trimming removed 1 base from V and 5 bases from J, with 10 bases in between. CDR3 protein: CASSLIPSNEQYF. The CDR3 DNA reads as TGCGCCAGCAGCTTGATACCCAGTAACGAGCAGTACTTC.

CDR3 sequence: CASSWRGRMAYDTQYF. CDR3 in DNA: TGCGCCAGCAGCTGGAGGGGCCGAATGGCCTATGATACGCAGTATTTT. V gene TRBV5-1 combines with J gene TRBJ2-3; D possibly corresponds to TRBD2 (6 bases). Per the germline V gene, CDR1 is SGHRS and CDR2 is YFSETQ. There are 16 residues in the CDR3. The V end lost 3 bases, the J end lost 6 bases, and 20 bases lay between the germline ends.

The rearrangement joins TRBV27 to TRBJ1-1, with 8 bases fitting TRBD1. In germline, CDR1 is MNHEY, CDR2 SMNVEV (reference sequence). Trimming took 5 bases from V and 8 from J; bases not matched to a gene: 13. The CDR3 covers 15 residues. CDR3 DNA: TGTGCCAGCAGTCCACTCCGGGACAGGATAACAGAAGCTTTCTTT. Its protein product is CASSPLRDRITEAFF.

The chain couples TRBV30 to TRBJ1-1; 8 nucleotides line up with TRBD1. Germline loops: CDR1 GTSNPN, CDR2 SVGIG (reference sequence). The CDR3 sequence is 16 residues long. Unmatched junction bases numbered 9, after V lost 0 bases and J lost 3 bases. The CDR3 here is CAWSVRARGQYTEAFF. Here the CDR3 DNA reads TGTGCCTGGAGTGTACGGGCCAGGGGGCAGTACACTGAAGCTTTCTTT.

The chain combines TRBV15 with TRBJ1-5, with D possibly matching TRBD1 (5 bases). From germline, CDR1 is LNHNV and CDR2 YYDKDF (reference sequence). The CDR3 is made up of 16 amino acids. V shed 0 bases and J shed 4 bases, with 13 bases lying between them. DNA for the CDR3: TGTGCCACCAGCAGAGATAGGTGGGGGGGGAATCAGCCCCAGCATTTT. Protein: CATSRDRWGGNQPQHF.